One and the same sample provided the 5 T cell receptor beta chains below, sequenced in a study of regulatory T cells in long-lasting Graves disease. Specified time point: persistent/refractory GD, antithyroid drugs over 5 years with positive TRAb. From PBMCs, RNA was extracted and then used to make the TCR library. Relying on iRepertoire HTBI primers and Arm-PCR of CDR3 regions, the team built TCR beta libraries. TCRdb recomputed calls from the multiplex PCR reads with MiXCR, one row per CDR3 protein. The sample records about 420,000 distinct CDR3 sequences, around 24% being singletons. Source: peripheral blood mononuclear cells (PBMCs), taken when the disease was refractory, from a patient treated with antithyroid drugs. These receptors were collected from a female donor with Graves disease.

The V call is TRBV5-1, the J call TRBJ2-2, with no clear D. This CDR3 is built from 15 residues. Germline V gene lookup returns CDR1 SGHRS and CDR2 YFSETQ. Trimming took 3 bases from V and 6 from J, leaving 15 bases between them. The CDR3 reads CASSSLGEGPGELFF. The CDR3 nucleotides read TGCGCCAGCAGCTCTTTGGGCGAAGGACCCGGGGAGCTGTTTTTT.

On this clonotype itself: A much larger clone lies a single base off, so this may be a read error. The chain combines TRBV20-1 with TRBJ2-7; the D is unclear. The length of the CDR3 is 12 residues. V dropped 3 bases and J dropped 0 bases, with 6 bases sitting between them. In germline, CDR1 is DFQATT, CDR2 SNEGSKA (reference sequence). The CDR3, as DNA: TGCAGTGCTAGCCTGAGCTCCTACGAGCAGTACTTC. This encodes CSASLSSYEQYF.

V usage is TRBV25-1 and J usage is TRBJ2-7; D possibly corresponds to TRBD2 (5 bases). V was pared by 3 bases and J by 5 bases, with 17 bases between. The CDR3 covers 15 residues. Germline V gene sequence: CDR1 MGHDK, CDR2 SYGVNS. In DNA form, the CDR3 reads TGTGCCAGCAGTGAGTTGGGTGGTCTGGAGGACGAGCAGTACTTC. It specifies CASSELGGLEDEQYF.

This clonotype has a count of ten or more. CDR3 protein: CASSSPGTSGVLYQETQYF. CDR3 nucleotide sequence: TGTGCCAGCAGCTCTCCCGGGACTAGCGGTGTTTTGTACCAAGAGACCCAGTACTTC. The chain links TRBV11-2 to TRBJ2-5, with 11 nucleotides matching TRBD2. V lost 4 bases and J lost 0; bases outside the gene matches: 13. CDR1 and CDR2 from the germline V gene are SGHAT and FQNNGV. The CDR3 extends over 19 amino acids. Filled out from reference TRBV11-2 and TRBJ2-5, the complete variable domain reads EAGVAQSPRYKIIEKRQSVAFWCNPISGHATLYWYQQILGQGPKLLIQFQNNGVVDDSQLPKDRFSAERLKGVDSTLKIQPAKLEDSAVYLCASSSPGTSGVLYQETQYFGPGTRLLVL.

This clonotype was counted only a few times. This sequence joins TRBV15 and TRBJ2-5; 8 bases are shared with TRBD1. After removal of 2 bases from V and 4 bases from J, the junction contained 12 bases not matched to a gene. CDR3 length: 17 amino acids. Germline V gives CDR1 LNHNV, CDR2 YYDKDF (reference sequence). The CDR3 spells CATSRPRGRTGLETQYF. The CDR3 region has the DNA TGTGCCACCAGCAGACCCAGAGGTCGGACAGGGCTAGAGACCCAGTACTTC.